Following are 8 T cell receptor beta chains from one sample sequenced in a study of cytomegalovirus exposure and HLA in healthy donors. Assay used: immunoSEQ multiplex PCR; TCRdb lists only in-frame clones, some missing. Among about 57,000 clones listed, more than 80% were seen once. Sequencing input: PBMCs. The receptors were gathered from a young woman in good health and CMV-seronegative.

V usage is TRBV19 and J usage is TRBJ2-1, with 11 bases that match TRBD2. Per germline, CDR1 LNHDA and CDR2 SQIVND (reference sequence). The CDR3 consists of 15 residues. The J segment lost 9 bases and the V segment lost 3 bases, leaving 7 bases of the junction unmatched. The CDR3 region has the DNA TGTGCCAGTAGTATCCTAGCGGGAGGCGTGGGTGAGCAGTTCTTC. It encodes CASSILAGGVGEQFF.

This clone was seen just once. The genes are TRBV12-5 and TRBJ1-2; no clear D. Germline V gene lookup returns CDR1 LGHNT and CDR2 FRNRAP. The CDR3 is made up of 10 amino acids. Deletions cut 6 bases from V and 4 bases from J, with 3 bases between. CDR3 DNA: TGTGCTAGTGGCCGCTATGGCTACACCTTC. Amino acids: CASGRYGYTF.

V is TRBV6-1 and J is TRBJ2-7; 10 bases fit TRBD2. The length of the CDR3 is 15 residues. J was trimmed by 12 bases and V by 2 bases; bases with no gene match: 13. Germline V gene sequence: CDR1 MNHNS, CDR2 SASEGT. The CDR3 DNA reads as TGTGCCAGCAGTGAATCCAGTGGCACTAGCGGGAAAAGGTACGTC. Protein product: CASSESSGTSGKRYV.

This chain uses TRBV6-4 with TRBJ2-1, with D possibly TRBD2 on 6 matching bases. The ends were cut back, 0 bases at V and 8 bases at J, with 14 bases in the middle. In germline, CDR1 is MRHNA, CDR2 SNTAGT. The CDR3 has 15 amino acids. The CDR3 DNA reads as TGTGCCAGCAGTGACTCGGCGGGACCCCAGGATGAGCAGTTCTTC. Translating gives CASSDSAGPQDEQFF.

This chain joins TRBV11-2 and TRBJ1-1; TRBD1 aligns across 8 bases. The CDR3 is 14 residues long. The J segment lost 5 bases and the V segment lost 5 bases, leaving 7 bases of the junction unmatched. Germline V CDR1 and CDR2: SGHAT, FQNNGV. DNA for the CDR3: TGTGCCAGCAGCCTACAGGGGGGAAGTACTGAAGCTTTCTTT. This codes for CASSLQGGSTEAFF.

The genes are TRBV7-3 and TRBJ2-3, with TRBD2 identical over 14 bases. This CDR3 has 19 residues. J gave up 2 bases and V 5 bases, and 12 bases lay outside the gene matches. Germline loops: CDR1 SGHTA, CDR2 FQGTGA. The CDR3 nucleotides read TGTGCCAGCAGCCCATCCCCCGGGACTAGCGGGGGAGACACAGATACGCAGTATTTT. It codes for CASSPSPGTSGGDTDTQYF.

The chain employs TRBV2 and TRBJ2-3, with 8 bases identical to TRBD2. J gave up 3 bases and V 6 bases, and 11 bases lay outside the gene matches. This CDR3 has 16 amino acids. Per the germline V gene, CDR1 is SNHLY and CDR2 is FYNNEI. The CDR3 loop is CASSGGPSGSTDTQYF. In nucleotides, the CDR3 is TGTGCCAGCAGCGGCGGACCTAGCGGGTCGACAGATACGCAGTATTTT.

Concerning this clone itself: A read error may produce the germline difference seen at one junction end. The V and J genes are TRBV5-6 and TRBJ2-1; 14 bases align to TRBD2. Germline lookup yields CDR1 SGHDT and CDR2 YYEEEE. There are 14 residues in the CDR3. CDR3 protein: CASTPTSGGAPRIF. DNA for the CDR3: TGTGCCAGCACCCCGACTAGCGGGGGGGCCCCGAGAATCTTC.